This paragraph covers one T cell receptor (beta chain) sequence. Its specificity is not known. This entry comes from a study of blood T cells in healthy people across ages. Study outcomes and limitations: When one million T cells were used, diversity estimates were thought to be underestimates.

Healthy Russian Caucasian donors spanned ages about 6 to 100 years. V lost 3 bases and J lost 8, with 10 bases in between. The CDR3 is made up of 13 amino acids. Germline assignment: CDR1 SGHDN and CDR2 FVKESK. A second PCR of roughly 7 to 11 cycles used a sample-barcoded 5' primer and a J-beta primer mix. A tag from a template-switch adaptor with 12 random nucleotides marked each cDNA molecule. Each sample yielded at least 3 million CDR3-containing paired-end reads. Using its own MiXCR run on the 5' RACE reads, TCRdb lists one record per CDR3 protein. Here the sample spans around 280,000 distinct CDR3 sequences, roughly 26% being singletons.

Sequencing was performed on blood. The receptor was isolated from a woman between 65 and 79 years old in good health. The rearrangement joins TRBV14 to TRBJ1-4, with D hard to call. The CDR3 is CASSQGFKEKLFF. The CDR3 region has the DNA TGTGCCAGCAGCCAGGGATTTAAGGAAAAACTGTTTTTT.